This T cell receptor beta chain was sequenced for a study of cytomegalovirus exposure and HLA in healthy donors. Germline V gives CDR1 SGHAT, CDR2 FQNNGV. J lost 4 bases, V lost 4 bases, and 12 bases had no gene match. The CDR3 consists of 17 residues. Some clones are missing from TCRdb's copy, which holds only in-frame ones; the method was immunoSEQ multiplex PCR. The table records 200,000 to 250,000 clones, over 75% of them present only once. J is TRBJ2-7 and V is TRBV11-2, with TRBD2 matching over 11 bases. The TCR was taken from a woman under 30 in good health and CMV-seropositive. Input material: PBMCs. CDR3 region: CASSSLPLAGGGYEQYF. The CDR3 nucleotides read TGTGCCAGCAGCTCCCTCCCCCTAGCGGGAGGAGGGTACGAGCAGTACTTC.